This TCR beta chain was recorded in a study of CD8+CD57+ T cells in acquired aplastic anemia. Before being chosen for sequencing, patients had shown CD8+CD57+ cell expansion by flow cytometry. The TCR beta profiling, which covered VDJ combination and CDR3 sequence, was carried out using genomic DNA as the template. A single record per CDR3 protein comes from TCRdb applying MiXCR to the reads. In the table there are 250,000 to 300,000 distinct CDR3 sequences, under 60% of which are singletons. At least ten counts were recorded for this clonotype. Germline lookup yields CDR1 SGDLS and CDR2 YYNGEE. This CDR3 region has 16 residues. V was clipped by 4 bases and J by 10 bases; unmatched bases: 13.

The sequence was collected from a human donor with aplastic anemia. The rearrangement links TRBV9 to TRBJ2-3; 12 bases are a match to TRBD2. Material for sequencing was sorted CD4+, CD8+, or CD8+CD57+ T cells (not recorded which) from PBMCs. CDR3 coding DNA: TGTGCCAGCAGCCCGCCTCGGGCTAGCGGGAGGGTTCCGCAGTATTTT. Its translation: CASSPPRASGRVPQYF.